A single sample gave rise to the 22 T cell receptor beta chains below, sequenced in a study of T cells in Graves' hyperthyroidism and ophthalmopathy. What was amplified from RNA transcripts were TCR beta CDR3 regions. Researchers ran a first-round RT-PCR on the TCR CDR3 using the HTBI primer set. TCRdb re-derived calls from the multiplex PCR reads in MiXCR, one entry per CDR3 protein. The repertoire has over 300,000 distinct CDR3 sequences, roughly 15% of them found once; the top ten carry roughly 35%. Sequencing used blood. The receptors come from a woman aged 35 to 49 with Graves' ophthalmopathy.

This clonotype has at least ten counts. This chain links TRBV2 with TRBJ2-2, with 7 bases aligning to TRBD1. The CDR3 contains 14 residues. Germline V lookup: CDR1 SNHLY, CDR2 FYNNEI. J lost 5 bases, V lost 6 bases, and 6 bases had no gene match. The CDR3, as DNA: TGTGCCAGCAGGGGGGACAGTCGGACCGGGGAGCTGTTTTTT. This encodes CASRGDSRTGELFF. Filled out from reference TRBV2 and TRBJ2-2, the complete variable domain reads EPEVTQTPSHQVTQMGQEVILRCVPISNHLYFYWYRQILGQKVEFLVSFYNNEISEKSEIFDDQFSVERPDGSNFTLKIRSTKLEDSAMYFCASRGDSRTGELFFGEGSRLTVL.

This clonotype was counted ten times or more. The rearrangement uses TRBV20-1 and TRBJ2-7; tentatively, D is TRBD2 (6 bases). Germline assignment: CDR1 DFQATT and CDR2 SNEGSKA (reference sequence). CDR3 size: 15 residues. Trimming took 5 bases from V and 3 from J, leaving 20 bases between them. This chain's CDR3 is CSAGVWRGPLYEQYF. The DNA of the CDR3 is TGCAGTGCTGGAGTTTGGAGGGGCCCCCTCTACGAGCAGTACTTC.

In this sample, this clonotype turned up many times. V is TRBV27 and J is TRBJ2-7; 9 bases map to TRBD1. The CDR3 length is 14 residues. CDR1 is MNHEY, CDR2 SMNVEV, per germline (reference sequence). Losses at the gene ends were 6 bases for V and 4 bases for J; bases not matched to a gene: 7. CDR3 nucleotide sequence: TGTGCCAGCAGCTACGGGACAGGGATTTACGAGCAGTACTTC. This sequence encodes CASSYGTGIYEQYF.

This clonotype has at least ten counts. This rearrangement joins TRBV6-1 to TRBJ1-5; D perhaps matches TRBD1 (6 bases). V was cut by 3 bases and J by 6 bases, with 12 bases left in between. CDR1 is MNHNS and CDR2 is SASEGT in the germline V gene. This CDR3 has 14 residues. The CDR3 DNA reads TGTGCCAGCAGTGAGTCGGGGGCGTTTCAGCCCCAGCATTTT. It codes for CASSESGAFQPQHF.

The chain is built from TRBV3-1 and TRBJ2-1; 10 bases align to TRBD2. CDR1 is LGHDT, CDR2 YNNKEL, per germline (reference sequence). V gave up 1 base and J gave up 6 bases; unmatched junction bases: 9. The CDR3 spans 17 residues. This CDR3 reads CASSQAPGAGGFNEQFF. CDR3 sequence (DNA): TGTGCCAGCAGCCAAGCCCCAGGAGCGGGAGGGTTCAATGAGCAGTTCTTC.

V and J are TRBV7-2 and TRBJ1-5; D is perhaps TRBD1 (5 bases). Germline V gene sequence: CDR1 SGHTA, CDR2 FQGNSA. There are 15 residues in the CDR3. In DNA form, the CDR3 reads TGTGACAGAAGCTTAGGGGCGGGCTTATCTCAGCCCCAGCATTTT. Translation: CDRSLGAGLSQPQHF.

This clonotype was seen at least ten times. V gene TRBV6-1 combines with J gene TRBJ2-7, with D maybe TRBD2 (6 bases). This CDR3 region has 16 residues. V lost 3 bases and J 1 base, leaving 16 bases between the germline ends. Germline CDR1 MNHNS, CDR2 SASEGT. This chain's CDR3 is CASSDPGGSRSYEQYF. The DNA for the CDR3 is TGTGCCAGCAGTGACCCCGGGGGATCGAGGTCCTACGAGCAGTACTTC.

In this sample, this clonotype turned up a few times. A much larger clone sits a single nucleotide away, making a read error possible. The chain carries TRBV2 and TRBJ2-1, with D possibly TRBD2 on 5 matching bases. Between the trimmed V and J ends, which lost 4 bases and 6 bases, there was a span of 16 bases. The CDR3 is made up of 15 amino acids. The germline V gene has CDR1 SNHLY and CDR2 FYNNEI. The CDR3 loop is CASSGRTGSGNEQFF. The CDR3 region has the DNA TGTGCCAGCAGTGGTAGGACTGGCTCCGGCAATGAGCAGTTCTTC.

This clonotype has just one count. The chain has TRBV20-1 and TRBJ2-3; 8 bases fit TRBD2. J was trimmed by 3 bases and V by 6 bases; bases with no gene match: 11. The CDR3 length is 15 residues. The germline V gene encodes CDR1 DFQATT and CDR2 SNEGSKA (reference sequence). The CDR3 is CSAPQRGGLTDTQYF. The CDR3 nucleotides read TGCAGTGCCCCTCAACGGGGGGGGTTAACAGATACGCAGTATTTT.

This clonotype was seen ten or more times. The V call is TRBV28, the J call TRBJ2-1; tentatively, D is TRBD1 (7 bases). The CDR3 is 18 amino acids. CDR1 and CDR2 from the germline V gene are MDHEN and SYDVKM. Trimming removed 4 bases from V and 8 bases from J, with 27 bases in between. The CDR3 sequence is CASSSRGWGAGGLDEQFF. DNA of the CDR3: TGTGCCAGCAGTTCAAGGGGATGGGGGGCAGGGGGTCTCGATGAGCAGTTCTTC.

About this clonotype: This may be a read error, as it is one base from a much larger clone. V is TRBV12-3 or TRBV12-4 and J is TRBJ1-4, with D unclear. This CDR3 comprises 16 residues. CDR3 coding DNA: TGTGCCAGCACCCTCGAAGGCCCGCCCAGAAGTGAAAAACTGCTTTTT. It specifies CASTLEGPPRSEKLLF.

This clonotype was observed at least ten times. The rearrangement joins TRBV7-2 to TRBJ2-7, with D perhaps TRBD2 (6 bases). Germline lookup yields CDR1 SGHTA and CDR2 FQGNSA. V lost 0 bases and J lost 2, with 8 bases in between. This CDR3 region has 14 residues. CDR3 sequence reads: CASSLAEGPYEQYF. CDR3 sequence (DNA): TGTGCCAGCAGCTTAGCGGAGGGGCCCTACGAGCAGTACTTC.

V gene TRBV28 combines with J gene TRBJ2-5, with 7 bases fitting TRBD1. The CDR3 contains 16 residues. Looked up from germline, CDR1 is MDHEN and CDR2 is SYDVKM. The junction had 19 bases not matched to a gene; V was cut back by 10 bases and J by 5 bases. CDR3 sequence (DNA): TGTGCCACCGAGGGTCCAAACAGGGGAAAGAAGGAGACCCAGTACTTC. Its translation is CATEGPNRGKKETQYF. The variable domain in full, completed from reference TRBV28 and TRBJ2-5, reads DVKVTQSSRYLVKRTGEKVFLECVQDMDHENMFWYRQDPGLGLRLIYFSYDVKMKEKGDIPEGYSVSREKKERFSLILESASTNQTSMYLCATEGPNRGKKETQYFGPGTRLLVL.

Ten or more counts support this clonotype. The chain recombines TRBV12-3 or TRBV12-4 with TRBJ1-3, with D hard to call. The CDR3 consists of 14 residues. Trimming took 3 bases from V and 0 from J, leaving 6 bases between them. In DNA form, the CDR3 reads TGTGCCAGCAGTTTCTTAAGCTCTGGAAACACCATATATTTT. Its protein product is CASSFLSSGNTIYF.

This clonotype came up many times. J is TRBJ1-1 and V is TRBV24-1; no definite D call. There are 13 residues in the CDR3. V dropped 4 bases and J dropped 1 base, with 6 bases sitting between them. Germline loops: CDR1 KGHDR, CDR2 SFDVKD. The CDR3 is CATSDGWNTEAFF. The CDR3 DNA is TGTGCCACCAGTGACGGCTGGAACACTGAAGCTTTCTTT.

Ten or more counts support this clonotype. The genes are TRBV3-1 and TRBJ2-7, with 8 bases that match TRBD2. CDR1 is LGHDT and CDR2 is YNNKEL in the germline V gene (reference sequence). This CDR3 is 16 amino acids long. V lost 1 base to trimming and J lost 3 bases; unmatched junction nucleotides: 8. CDR3 sequence (DNA): TGTGCCAGCAGCCAAGGGGTTAGCGGGGATTACTACGAGCAGTACTTC. Translated, it gives CASSQGVSGDYYEQYF.

This clonotype was counted only a few times. The rearrangement links TRBV15 to TRBJ1-1; unclear D gene. Trimming removed 1 base from V and 0 bases from J, with 9 bases in between. Per the germline V gene, CDR1 is LNHNV and CDR2 is YYDKDF (reference sequence). The CDR3 is 15 residues long. CDR3 protein: CATSRVWTLNTEAFF. The CDR3 coding sequence is TGTGCCACCAGCAGAGTTTGGACTTTGAACACTGAAGCTTTCTTT.

This clonotype came up many times. V is TRBV11-2 and J is TRBJ1-5; weak D call: TRBD1 (5 bases). Looked up from germline, CDR1 is SGHAT and CDR2 is FQNNGV. The V end was cut by 5 bases, the J end by 11 bases, with 22 bases between. This CDR3 spans 15 amino acids. The CDR3 coding sequence is TGTGCCAGCAGCCGGGCAGGGACCTCGCAGGATGCCCAGCATTTT. Its translation is CASSRAGTSQDAQHF. Looking up the rest from reference TRBV11-2 and TRBJ1-5 gives the full variable domain: EAGVAQSPRYKIIEKRQSVAFWCNPISGHATLYWYQQILGQGPKLLIQFQNNGVVDDSQLPKDRFSAERLKGVDSTLKIQPAKLEDSAVYLCASSRAGTSQDAQHFGDGTRLSIL.

With regard to this clonotype: Being one base from a much bigger clone, this may be a read error. The CDR3 here is CSAPAGHDTEAFF. The CDR3 coding sequence is TGCAGTGCCCCGGCAGGGCATGACACTGAAGCTTTCTTT. The rearrangement joins TRBV20-1 to TRBJ1-1; possibly TRBD1 for D (5 bases). The CDR3 spans 13 residues. The germline CDR1 and CDR2 sequences are DFQATT and SNEGSKA (reference sequence). Trimming pared 6 bases from V and 3 bases from J, leaving 14 bases between.

This clonotype was seen at least ten times. This chain links TRBV20-1 with TRBJ2-1, with D maybe TRBD2 (6 bases). Per germline, CDR1 DFQATT and CDR2 SNEGSKA (reference sequence). V lost 0 bases, J lost 4 bases, and 13 bases lay in between. The length of the CDR3 is 15 residues. CDR3 region: CSARDWGEMYNEQFF. In DNA, the CDR3 is TGCAGTGCTAGAGATTGGGGGGAGATGTACAATGAGCAGTTCTTC.

This clonotype was seen a few times. The chain combines TRBV28 with TRBJ1-5; unclear D gene. There are 15 residues in the CDR3. Between the trimmed V and J ends, which lost 6 bases and 2 bases, there was a span of 14 bases. Looked up from germline, CDR1 is MDHEN and CDR2 is SYDVKM. This CDR3 is CASRLGFSGNQPQHF. In DNA, the CDR3 is TGTGCCAGCAGGCTAGGGTTTTCGGGCAATCAGCCCCAGCATTTT.

The chain recombines TRBV6-1 with TRBJ2-7; D could derive from TRBD1 or TRBD2 (6 bases each). Trimming took off 10 bases at V and 5 bases at J, with 9 bases between the two ends. This CDR3 has 10 residues. Germline V CDR1 and CDR2: MNHNS, SASEGT. CDR3 bases: TGTGCCACAAGGGGGGACGAGCAGTACTTC. Its protein is CATRGDEQYF.